These 9 T cell receptor beta chains came from one sample sequenced in a study of cytomegalovirus exposure and HLA in healthy donors. Primers for the PCR totalled 60 Vbeta and 13 Jbeta. Sequencing was performed with immunoSEQ multiplex PCR; in TCRdb, only in-frame clones are kept and a portion is missing. The sample records some 60,000 clones, over 70% being singletons. Specimen: PBMCs. The receptors here all came from a woman between 40 and 55 years old in good health and CMV-seronegative.

The rearrangement links TRBV7-2 to TRBJ2-7; D may be TRBD2 (6 bases). Deletions cut 5 bases from V and 6 bases from J, with 20 bases between. The CDR3 is made up of 15 amino acids. The germline gives CDR1 SGHTA, CDR2 FQGNSA. CDR3 sequence: CASSQSTSRPGEQYF. In DNA form, the CDR3 reads TGTGCCAGCAGCCAATCGACTAGTCGGCCGGGCGAGCAGTACTTC.

The chain uses TRBV5-1 and TRBJ2-2; 10 bases fit TRBD2. The V gene end was trimmed by 2 bases and the J gene end by 4 bases; junction bases not matched to a gene: 5. This CDR3 has 16 amino acids. CDR1 SGHRS and CDR2 YFSETQ come from the germline V gene. In nucleotides, the CDR3 is TGCGCCAGCAGCTTTAGTCTAGCGGGGGTCACCGGGGAGCTGTTTTTT. Its protein product is CASSFSLAGVTGELFF.

This clone has more than one count but fewer than ten. The rearrangement uses TRBV28 and TRBJ2-1, with 9 bases aligning to TRBD2. The germline V gene encodes CDR1 MDHEN and CDR2 SYDVKM. The V segment lost 5 bases and the J segment 6 bases; nucleotides outside the gene matches: 14. This CDR3 is built from 17 residues. The CDR3 loop reads CASSLPRVGAGGNEQFF. The CDR3 nucleotides read TGTGCCAGCAGTCTCCCCCGGGTTGGAGCGGGAGGCAATGAGCAGTTCTTC.

The chain combines TRBV2 with TRBJ2-2, with D maybe TRBD2 (6 bases). This CDR3 spans 16 amino acids. V gave up 6 bases and J gave up 1 base, with 15 bases separating them. The germline V gene has CDR1 SNHLY and CDR2 FYNNEI. CDR3 protein: CASSQSRLENTGELFF. The CDR3 nucleotides are TGTGCCAGCAGCCAATCTCGACTAGAGAACACCGGGGAGCTGTTTTTT. The full variable domain, its missing parts supplied by reference TRBV2 and TRBJ2-2, is EPEVTQTPSHQVTQMGQEVILRCVPISNHLYFYWYRQILGQKVEFLVSFYNNEISEKSEIFDDQFSVERPDGSNFTLKIRSTKLEDSAMYFCASSQSRLENTGELFFGEGSRLTVL.

The V gene is TRBV27, the J gene TRBJ1-5, with D unresolved. The V end was cut by 0 bases, the J end by 6 bases, with 6 bases between. The CDR3 spans 13 residues. Germline V gives CDR1 MNHEY, CDR2 SMNVEV (reference sequence). The CDR3 nucleotides are TGTGCCAGCAGTTTATCCGGGGTTCAGCCCCAGCATTTT. It is translated as CASSLSGVQPQHF.

The chain is built from TRBV5-4 and TRBJ2-1; TRBD2 agrees at 10 bases. CDR3 length: 15 amino acids. Germline loops: CDR1 SGHNT, CDR2 YYREEE (reference sequence). CDR3 nucleotide sequence: TGTGCAGCACGGGCGGGGCTAGCGGGAGTAGGTGAGCAGTTCTTC. This sequence encodes CAARAGLAGVGEQFF.

This sequence joins TRBV28 and TRBJ1-2, with 7 bases matching TRBD1. The CDR3 has 16 amino acids. V was pared by 7 bases and J by 2 bases, with 13 bases of the junction left unmatched. Germline CDR1 reads MDHEN; CDR2 reads SYDVKM. CDR3 bases: TGTGCCAGCATTCCTCCCAAGGGACAGACAAACTATGGCTACACCTTC. Residues: CASIPPKGQTNYGYTF.

This clone was observed once. The rearrangement links TRBV5-1 to TRBJ1-4; 8 bases are shared with TRBD1. The CDR3 consists of 16 residues. Germline V gives CDR1 SGHRS, CDR2 YFSETQ. V dropped 3 bases and J dropped 0; count of bases not matched to a gene: 4. CDR3 residues: CASSSGQGATNEKLFF. The DNA for the CDR3 is TGCGCCAGCAGCTCAGGACAGGGCGCAACTAATGAAAAACTGTTTTTT. The full variable domain, rest sourced from reference TRBV5-1 and TRBJ1-4, is KAGVTQTPRYLIKTRGQQVTLSCSPISGHRSVSWYQQTPGQGLQFLFEYFSETQRNKGNFPGRFSGRQFSNSRSEMNVSTLELGDSALYLCASSSGQGATNEKLFFGSGTQLSVL.

This chain joins TRBV29-1 and TRBJ2-2; D gene ambiguous. The V end was cut by 7 bases, the J end by 3 bases, with 6 bases between. The CDR3 totals 11 residues. CDR1 and CDR2 from the germline V gene are SQVTM and ANQGSEA. The CDR3 is CSARDTGELFF. CDR3 bases: TGCAGCGCCCGGGACACCGGGGAGCTGTTTTTT.